The clone carrying this TCR beta chain has only a few counts. Trimming at V came to 3 bases and at J to 3 bases, leaving 3 bases not matched to a gene. The V gene's germline CDR1 is SEHNR and CDR2 FQNEAQ (reference sequence). The CDR3 spans 15 residues. This sample was included in a study of blood T cell repertoires in COVID-19. Study in general: The United States, Italy and Spain were the sources of the acute and convalescent COVID-19 samples. In each case, the material was cDNA or gDNA derived from T cells, B-cell-depleted T cells, or PBMCs.

In the original workflow: Estimated nucleated cell counts came from reference gene primer amplification. TCRdb's table, derived via immunoSEQ multiplex PCR, lists solely in-frame clones and lacks some. The V and J calls and the clone size are those of that table, but D and trimming were determined from the DNA. Found here are about 59,000 clones, roughly 70% of them singletons; the top ten hold around 18%. Input material: peripheral blood. The TCR was taken from a woman between 50 and 59 years old with active or convalescent COVID-19. The gene calls are TRBV7-9 and TRBJ1-3; 9 nucleotides agree with TRBD1. The CDR3 loop is CASSLTGGNGNTIYF. Here the CDR3 DNA reads TGTGCCAGCAGCTTGACAGGGGGGAATGGAAACACCATATATTTT.